These T cell receptor beta chains were read from a single sample in a study of monozygotic twins with inflammatory bowel disease. TCRdb re-called the 5' RACE reads; every CDR3 protein appears as one record, without DNA. The sample features 150,000 to 200,000 distinct CDR3 sequences, with approximately 2.4% in its top ten. Sequenced sample: blood. Receptor source: a human donor with ulcerative colitis or Crohn's disease, or a healthy co-twin of an affected twin (not recorded which). Both conserved end residues are part of each CDR3. Each record gives: V gene, J gene, CDR3 length, CDR3 protein.

TRBV29-1	TRBJ2-7	14	CSVELRGHSYEQYF
TRBV20-1	TRBJ2-7	13	CSARGDRGYEQYF
TRBV7-6	TRBJ1-1	15	CASSLGDRGDTEAFF
TRBV12-3/TRBV12-4	TRBJ2-5	15	CASAKIAGGQETQYF
TRBV7-2	TRBJ2-5	15	CASSTLGQGGETQYF
TRBV6-5	TRBJ1-6	14	CASSYLDTRSPLHF
TRBV20-1	TRBJ1-1	14	CSLWSETGGTEAFF
TRBV7-2	TRBJ1-5	14	CASSSTGANQPQHF
TRBV4-3	TRBJ2-7	14	CASSQAGKAYEQYF
TRBV28	TRBJ1-2	13	CASSPGTVLSYTF
TRBV12-3/TRBV12-4	TRBJ1-5	12	CASKSRTDRQHF
TRBV4-2	TRBJ1-1	14	CASSHLGTESEAFF
TRBV7-2	TRBJ1-5	14	CASSLVSGRQPQHF
TRBV20-1	TRBJ1-6	16	CSARTLRGAYNSPLHF
TRBV16	TRBJ1-5	16	CASSQSRQGANQPQHF
TRBV7-2	TRBJ1-3	15	CASSTLPNSGNTIYF
TRBV11-3	TRBJ2-7	14	CASSLGDYAYEQYF
TRBV4-3	TRBJ2-7	12	CASSQDRNEQYF
TRBV11-1	TRBJ2-3	14	CASSFNMDSDTQYF
TRBV5-1	TRBJ1-1	15	CASSLVAGTNTEAFF
TRBV6-2/TRBV6-3	TRBJ1-1	15	CASSLREGVNTEAFF
TRBV28	TRBJ2-2	17	CASSLCQLAENTGELFF
TRBV18	TRBJ2-7	11	CASSTGYEQYF
TRBV28	TRBJ1-5	16	CASSFNSGVRNQPQHF
TRBV7-3	TRBJ1-3	13	CASSLPGENTIYF
TRBV29-1	TRBJ2-7	13	CSGRRNRDDEQYF
TRBV28	TRBJ1-3	16	CASSFGDRGLGNTIYF
TRBV20-1	TRBJ1-6	15	CSADRGGTGSSPLHF
TRBV7-2	TRBJ2-2	17	CASSLRQGDLGTGELFF
TRBV5-1	TRBJ2-7	15	CASSLQGAGTYEQYF
TRBV29-1	TRBJ1-2	13	CSTLERQSYGYTF
TRBV5-4	TRBJ2-7	14	CASSIGTGSYEQYF
TRBV20-1	TRBJ1-5	14	CSASPGVGWQPQHF
TRBV5-1	TRBJ2-6	15	CASSSQGAGANVLTF
TRBV10-3	TRBJ2-2	14	CAISERQLGGELFF
TRBV7-8	TRBJ1-5	15	CASSFEPISGQPQHF
TRBV28	TRBJ2-5	14	CASSRTGFQETQYF